These 9 T cell receptor beta chains were sequenced from one sample in a study of identical twins. TCRdb analysed the 5' RACE reads with MiXCR anew, one entry per CDR3 protein. The sample includes about 340,000 distinct CDR3 sequences, more than 9% of them seen just once. The same sample was also studied in work on yellow fever vaccine responses in identical twins.

Input material: CD8+ T cells sorted from blood. These receptors came from a woman aged 18-29 years in good health.

The gene calls are TRBV2 and TRBJ1-4, with 9 bases lining up with TRBD1. CDR1 is SNHLY, CDR2 FYNNEI, per germline. The CDR3 totals 14 residues. Trimming took 3 bases from V and 8 from J; bases not matched to a gene: 4. CDR3 coding DNA: TGTGCCAGCAGTGAGGGACAGGGAGGCGAAAAACTGTTTTTT. Its protein is CASSEGQGGEKLFF.

This clonotype was observed a handful of times. The chain has TRBV7-9 and TRBJ2-1; D remains ambiguous. Trimming pared 0 bases from V and 0 bases from J, leaving 9 bases between. CDR1 is SEHNR and CDR2 is FQNEAQ in the germline V gene (reference sequence). This CDR3 spans 16 amino acids. The CDR3 loop is CASSLAPLNSYNEQFF. The CDR3 DNA reads TGTGCCAGCAGCTTAGCTCCCCTTAACTCCTACAATGAGCAGTTCTTC.

This clonotype occurred a few times. V gene TRBV12-3 or TRBV12-4 combines with J gene TRBJ2-4; 7 nucleotides line up with TRBD1. The V gene end was trimmed by 5 bases and the J gene end by 9 bases; junction bases not matched to a gene: 22. The CDR3 has 18 amino acids. The CDR3 DNA sequence: TGTGCCAGCAGTCCCAAGACAGGGATGGTATTCCTTTCTGGCATTCAGTACTTC. As protein: CASSPKTGMVFLSGIQYF.

This clonotype was counted a few times. This chain uses TRBV20-1 with TRBJ2-1; a possible D gene is TRBD2 (6 bases). This CDR3 has 10 residues. Trimming left V 8 bases short and J 8 bases short, with 10 bases between. Germline-derived CDR1 and CDR2 are DFQATT and SNEGSKA (reference sequence). CDR3 nucleotide sequence: TGCAGTACGGAGGGTGATGAGCAGTTCTTC. This sequence encodes CSTEGDEQFF.

This clonotype turned up a few times. The chain links TRBV7-8 to TRBJ2-1, with TRBD2 as a possible D gene (6 bases). V was trimmed by 1 base and J by 8 bases, leaving 15 bases between them. CDR3 length: 15 amino acids. The germline V gene has CDR1 SGHVS and CDR2 FQNEAQ. CDR3 nucleotide sequence: TGTGCCAGCAGCTTAGGTACACTCTCGGGGGATGAGCAGTTCTTC. Protein product: CASSLGTLSGDEQFF.

The chain is built from TRBV3-1 and TRBJ2-1; D gene unclear. Germline V CDR1 and CDR2: LGHDT, YNNKEL (reference sequence). CDR3 size: 17 residues. V gave up 1 base and J gave up 3 bases, with 16 bases separating them. In DNA, the CDR3 is TGTGCCAGCAGCCAAGGTAATATCGGACGCTACTACAATGAGCAGTTCTTC. Translating gives CASSQGNIGRYYNEQFF.

The chain combines TRBV2 with TRBJ2-3; the match to TRBD2 covers 12 bases. Looked up from germline, CDR1 is SNHLY and CDR2 is FYNNEI. Unmatched junction bases numbered 7, after V lost 2 bases and J lost 4 bases. The length of the CDR3 is 17 residues. The CDR3 is CASSEMSLAGGPDTQYF. The CDR3 DNA follows: TGTGCCAGCAGTGAAATGTCCCTAGCGGGAGGGCCAGATACGCAGTATTTT.

Details on this clonotype: A clone one base away is much larger, so this may be a read error. Because it lacks the conserved phenylalanine or tryptophan at the end, this CDR3 is likely a read error. The chain combines TRBV7-3 with TRBJ2-1, with 7 bases fitting TRBD2. The CDR3 is made up of 17 amino acids. Germline trimming cut 1 base from V and 5 bases from J; bases unmatched to any gene: 11. Germline values: CDR1 SGHTA, CDR2 FQGTGA. CDR3 coding DNA: TGTGCCAGCAGCTTAATTGGGGAGGGCCACGGGCACAATGAGCAGTTCCTC. This sequence encodes CASSLIGEGHGHNEQFL.

The V call is TRBV7-2, the J call TRBJ2-5; no clear D gene. This CDR3 has 15 residues. Germline lookup yields CDR1 SGHTA and CDR2 FQGNSA. Trimming took 5 bases from V and 2 from J, leaving 15 bases between them. CDR3 nucleotide sequence: TGTGCCAGCAGCCAGACGGACCTATCACAAGAGACCCAGTACTTC. It specifies CASSQTDLSQETQYF.